Following are 30 T cell receptor beta chains from one sample sequenced in a study of long-term antiretroviral therapy in people with HIV. They ran version v3.0 of the immunoSEQ assay at survey level. The data were produced by immunoSEQ multiplex PCR, yet TCRdb's version contains in-frame clones alone and is incomplete. Among around 21,000 clones listed, about nine tenths were seen once. The sequencing here drew on unsorted PBMCs, taken approximately 4.4 years before starting antiretroviral therapy. These receptor sequences come from a woman aged 25 to 39 with HIV.

The chain combines TRBV19 with TRBJ1-5, with D perhaps matching TRBD1 (5 bases). CDR1 and CDR2 from the germline V gene are LNHDA and SQIVND (reference sequence). This CDR3 is 17 amino acids long. V lost 5 bases and J lost 0, with 17 bases in between. The CDR3 reads CASSDNIGDSSNQPQHF. The DNA for the CDR3 is TGTGCCAGTAGTGATAATATAGGGGATTCTAGCAATCAGCCCCAGCATTTT.

This sequence joins TRBV19 and TRBJ1-5; possibly TRBD1 for D (5 bases). The germline gives CDR1 LNHDA, CDR2 SQIVND (reference sequence). The CDR3 is 16 residues long. Trimming cost V 3 bases and J 0 bases, with 12 bases left between them. The DNA for the CDR3 is TGTGCCAGTAGTATTAGACAGAGGAATAGCAATCAGCCCCAGCATTTT. Protein: CASSIRQRNSNQPQHF.

This clone was picked up one time. The rearrangement joins TRBV5-5 to TRBJ2-7; TRBD2 agrees at 9 bases. CDR1 and CDR2 from the germline V gene are SGHKS and YYEKEE (reference sequence). The CDR3 runs to 14 residues. V dropped 1 base and J dropped 6; count of bases not matched to a gene: 5. In DNA, the CDR3 is TGTGCCAGCAGCTTGTTAGCGGGGGCGGGCGAGCAGTACTTC. Amino acids: CASSLLAGAGEQYF.

J is TRBJ1-5 and V is TRBV5-8; D gene ambiguous. This CDR3 contains 17 residues. CDR1 and CDR2 (germline): SGHTS, YDEGEE. Trimming cost V 0 bases and J 0 bases, with 13 bases left between them. The CDR3 here is CASSLAQIRRSNQPQHF. The CDR3 nucleotides are TGTGCCAGCAGCTTGGCCCAGATACGGCGTAGCAATCAGCCCCAGCATTTT.

V gene TRBV11-2 combines with J gene TRBJ2-7; 10 nucleotides match TRBD2. Germline CDR1 reads SGHAT; CDR2 reads FQNNGV. The CDR3 is 15 amino acids. V was pared by 2 bases and J by 4 bases, with 5 bases of the junction left unmatched. In nucleotides, the CDR3 is TGTGCCAGCAGCTTATACACTAGCGGGACATACGAGCAGTACTTC. Translated: CASSLYTSGTYEQYF. The full variable domain, rest sourced from reference TRBV11-2 and TRBJ2-7, is EAGVAQSPRYKIIEKRQSVAFWCNPISGHATLYWYQQILGQGPKLLIQFQNNGVVDDSQLPKDRFSAERLKGVDSTLKIQPAKLEDSAVYLCASSLYTSGTYEQYFGPGTRLTVT.

V is TRBV6-1 and J is TRBJ2-5, with 14 bases lining up with TRBD2. Trimming removed 4 bases from V and 7 bases from J; junction bases left unmatched: 5. The CDR3 runs 15 residues. Germline V lookup: CDR1 MNHNS, CDR2 SASEGT. DNA for the CDR3: TGTGCCAGCAGTGGGGGGACTAGCGGGGGCTCGACCCAGTACTTC. This translates into CASSGGTSGGSTQYF.

The chain is built from TRBV30 and TRBJ1-2; TRBD1 might be the D (5 bases). The germline V gene encodes CDR1 GTSNPN and CDR2 SVGIG (reference sequence). V dropped 4 bases and J dropped 4 bases, with 7 bases sitting between them. The CDR3 has 11 residues. For the CDR3, the DNA is TGTGCCTGGAATCAGGGCTATGGCTACACCTTC. Translating gives CAWNQGYGYTF.

The V gene is TRBV14, the J gene TRBJ2-2; no reliable D call. Per germline, CDR1 SGHDN and CDR2 FVKESK. This CDR3 region has 16 residues. Between the trimmed V and J ends, which lost 0 bases and 6 bases, there was a span of 14 bases. The CDR3 DNA sequence: TGTGCCAGCAGCCAAGAACTACTACAGCAGGCCGGGGAGCTGTTTTTT. This encodes CASSQELLQQAGELFF.

The genes are TRBV7-9 and TRBJ2-1; D is uncertain. The CDR3 length is 12 residues. The V gene lost 10 bases and the J gene lost 6 bases, with 13 bases spanning the gap. Germline V gene lookup returns CDR1 SEHNR and CDR2 FQNEAQ (reference sequence). In DNA form, the CDR3 reads TGTGCCACCTCCCCTCGGCGCAATGAGCAGTTCTTC. Its protein product is CATSPRRNEQFF.

This chain links TRBV18 with TRBJ1-4; 7 positions match TRBD1. Germline V lookup: CDR1 KGHSH, CDR2 LQKENI. This CDR3 contains 15 residues. The J segment lost 6 bases and the V segment lost 1 base, leaving 5 bases of the junction unmatched. In DNA form, the CDR3 reads TGTGCCAGCTCACCACGAAACAGGGGAGATGAAAAACTGTTTTTT. Protein product: CASSPRNRGDEKLFF.

The table lists this clone with a count of one. The chain links TRBV7-2 to TRBJ1-2; D unresolved. V lost 2 bases to trimming and J lost 0 bases, with 10 bases between them. The germline V gene has CDR1 SGHTA and CDR2 FQGNSA. The CDR3 extends over 15 amino acids. The CDR3 spells CASSLKSDPNYGYTF. CDR3 nucleotides: TGTGCCAGCAGCTTAAAAAGTGACCCTAACTATGGCTACACCTTC.

This clone has just a few counts. The V call is TRBV4-1, the J call TRBJ1-6, with D unclear. The CDR3 contains 13 residues. Trimming took 0 bases from V and 13 from J, leaving 10 bases between them. CDR1 is MGHRA, CDR2 YSYEKL, per germline. The CDR3 sequence: CASSQDGVSPLHF. As DNA, the CDR3 is TGCGCCAGCAGCCAAGATGGAGTGTCCCCCCTCCACTTT.

The chain combines TRBV5-1 with TRBJ2-3; a weak D match, TRBD2 (6 bases). The length of the CDR3 is 17 residues. V lost 7 bases and J 8 bases, leaving 29 bases between the germline ends. CDR1 and CDR2 from the germline V gene are SGHRS and YFSETQ. The CDR3 nucleotides read TGCGCCAGCTCCCTGGGCCGGTTAGCGGATGCAGCAGGTACGCAGTATTTT. Residues: CASSLGRLADAAGTQYF.

This clone was observed once. The J gene is TRBJ1-5, the V gene TRBV19; D is uncertain. CDR1 LNHDA and CDR2 SQIVND come from the germline V gene (reference sequence). This CDR3 contains 15 residues. V was pared by 2 bases and J by 4 bases, with 12 bases between. CDR3 in amino acids: CASSINRVPNQPQHF. The CDR3 nucleotides are TGTGCCAGTAGTATAAATAGAGTTCCAAATCAGCCCCAGCATTTT.

The gene calls are TRBV5-1 and TRBJ2-3; TRBD1 agrees at 9 bases. J gave up 4 bases and V 4 bases, and 13 bases lay outside the gene matches. The CDR3 spans 17 residues. Germline values: CDR1 SGHRS, CDR2 YFSETQ. In DNA form, the CDR3 reads TGCGCCAGCAGCCCCGTCGGGACAGGGAAATTGCCAGATACGCAGTATTTT. It translates to CASSPVGTGKLPDTQYF.

This chain uses TRBV7-9 with TRBJ1-6; 8 bases align to TRBD1. Germline CDR1 SEHNR, CDR2 FQNEAQ (reference sequence). CDR3 length: 16 amino acids. With 2 bases clipped from V and 11 bases from J, the junction kept 11 bases outside the gene matches. This CDR3 reads CASSLSMGQGAAPLHF. In DNA, the CDR3 is TGTGCCAGCAGCTTATCCATGGGGCAGGGGGCTGCACCCCTCCACTTT.

This sequence joins TRBV29-1 and TRBJ2-7; 9 bases match TRBD1. Trimming took 6 bases from V and 2 from J; bases not matched to a gene: 8. CDR3 length equals 14 residues. Germline CDR1 and CDR2: SQVTM and ANQGSEA. This CDR3 reads CSVGQGQVPYEQYF. CDR3 DNA sequence: TGCAGCGTGGGACAGGGCCAAGTCCCCTACGAGCAGTACTTC.

In DNA form, the CDR3 reads TGTGCCAGCTCACGACCCGGTGTACAGGACATTCAGTACTTC. Translated: CASSRPGVQDIQYF. The chain uses TRBV18 and TRBJ2-4; a possible D gene is TRBD1 (5 bases). The germline V gene has CDR1 KGHSH and CDR2 LQKENI. V was clipped by 4 bases and J by 8 bases, with 15 bases between them. This CDR3 has 14 amino acids.

The rearrangement links TRBV6-5 to TRBJ1-2, with TRBD1 as a possible D gene (5 bases). This CDR3 region has 14 residues. CDR1 is MNHEY and CDR2 is SVGAGI in the germline V gene. Trimming removed 2 bases at V and 7 bases at J, with 14 bases between. In DNA form, the CDR3 reads TGTGCCAGCAGTTACGGGACCGCTTCATTTGGCTACACCTTC. Amino acid sequence: CASSYGTASFGYTF.

The chain is built from TRBV7-2 and TRBJ2-1; TRBD2 matches 10 bases. Germline V gene data show CDR1 as SGHTA and CDR2 as FQGNSA. V dropped 5 bases and J dropped 8; count of bases not matched to a gene: 9. There are 15 residues in the CDR3. Here the CDR3 DNA reads TGTGCCAGCAGCAAATCCGGGACTAGCGAGTATGAGCAGTTCTTC. Translated: CASSKSGTSEYEQFF.

This chain links TRBV18 with TRBJ2-7; D tentatively reads TRBD1 or TRBD2 (7 bases each). Germline loops: CDR1 KGHSH, CDR2 LQKENI. V lost 6 bases and J 4 bases, leaving 19 bases between the germline ends. The CDR3 is 15 amino acids. This CDR3 reads CASSQGGDSRYEQYF. Written as DNA, the CDR3 is TGTGCCAGCTCTCAGGGAGGGGACAGCCGATACGAGCAGTACTTC.

V is TRBV2 and J is TRBJ2-3, with 8 bases matching TRBD1. V was pared by 5 bases and J by 4 bases, with 8 bases of the junction left unmatched. Germline CDR1 is SNHLY and CDR2 is FYNNEI. There are 15 residues in the CDR3. Here the CDR3 reads CASSLDRGSADTQYF. CDR3 nucleotide sequence: TGTGCCAGCAGTCTCGACAGGGGAAGCGCAGATACGCAGTATTTT.

The chain recombines TRBV19 with TRBJ1-6, with TRBD1 as a possible D gene (5 bases). The length of the CDR3 is 16 residues. V lost 3 bases to trimming and J lost 5 bases, with 14 bases between them. Germline CDR1 is LNHDA and CDR2 is SQIVND (reference sequence). CDR3 DNA sequence: TGTGCCAGTAGTATCTTGCTGACAGAGAATAATTCACCCCTCCACTTT. The encoded protein is CASSILLTENNSPLHF.

The chain combines TRBV9 with TRBJ1-1; D remains unclear. V lost 0 bases and J lost 1, with 10 bases in between. CDR3 length equals 15 residues. The germline V gene encodes CDR1 SGDLS and CDR2 YYNGEE. CDR3 protein: CASSVGGRGNTEAFF. CDR3 in DNA: TGTGCCAGCAGCGTAGGCGGGCGCGGGAACACTGAAGCTTTCTTT.

The chain links TRBV18 to TRBJ2-2, with 10 bases lining up with TRBD1. This CDR3 has 16 residues. Germline loops: CDR1 KGHSH, CDR2 LQKENI. The junction had 8 bases not matched to a gene; V was cut back by 5 bases and J by 5 bases. The CDR3, as DNA: TGTGCCAGCTCATCGGGGACAGGGGCGACGACCGGGGAGCTGTTTTTT. Its translation: CASSSGTGATTGELFF.

The V call is TRBV10-3, the J call TRBJ1-2; D possibly corresponds to TRBD1 (5 bases). V lost 6 bases and J 9 bases, leaving 20 bases between the germline ends. The CDR3 is made up of 14 amino acids. The V gene's germline CDR1 is ENHRY and CDR2 SYGVKD. CDR3: CAIREGQGKLSYTF. Here the CDR3 DNA reads TGTGCCATCAGGGAAGGTCAGGGCAAACTTAGCTACACCTTC.

This sequence joins TRBV7-9 and TRBJ2-5; TRBD1 aligns across 9 bases. Trimming cost V 4 bases and J 5 bases; bases outside gene matches: 8. The CDR3 totals 15 residues. From germline, CDR1 is SEHNR and CDR2 FQNEAQ (reference sequence). CDR3 sequence reads: CASSWGGQGLETQYF. In DNA, the CDR3 is TGTGCCAGCAGCTGGGGGGGACAGGGTCTTGAGACCCAGTACTTC.

This chain links TRBV6-4 with TRBJ1-5, with D perhaps matching TRBD1 (6 bases). This CDR3 contains 13 residues. Germline CDR1 is MRHNA and CDR2 is SNTAGT. Trimming stripped 3 bases from V and 5 bases from J, with 8 bases between. The CDR3 DNA reads TGTGCCAGCAGTGAACAGGGCGATCAGCCCCAGCATTTT. Protein sequence: CASSEQGDQPQHF.

The chain is built from TRBV19 and TRBJ1-2; D is unresolved. The germline V gene encodes CDR1 LNHDA and CDR2 SQIVND (reference sequence). The CDR3 is 11 residues long. Trimming pared 8 bases from V and 8 bases from J, leaving 12 bases between. The CDR3 region is CASGGRVGYTF. CDR3 DNA sequence: TGTGCCAGTGGTGGTCGAGTGGGCTACACCTTC.

The V and J genes are TRBV4-3 and TRBJ1-1; D gene ambiguous. Germline CDR1 reads LGHNA; CDR2 reads YSLEER. CDR3 length equals 13 residues. Trimming stripped 2 bases from V and 5 bases from J, with 9 bases between. CDR3 bases: TGCGCCAGCAGCCAACAGGAGGGAACTGAAGCTTTCTTT. This sequence encodes CASSQQEGTEAFF.